This TCR beta chain was obtained from a study of OX40 agonist ivuxolimab in advanced cancers. Regarding the research as a whole: Ivuxolimab was a fully human IgG2 agonistic monoclonal antibody targeting the costimulatory receptor OX40 (CD134). A male proportion of almost 85% and a mean age of 60 years, ranging from 23 to 79, were recorded for the dose-escalation cohort. Intravenous ivuxolimab was administered to patients every 2 weeks at six dose levels: 0.01, 0.1, 0.3, 1.5, 3 and 10 mg/kg. Partial responses were achieved by three dose-escalation patients, of whom one had hepatocellular carcinoma and two had cutaneous melanoma. Of the roughly 51 patients in dose escalation, around 20 had hepatocellular carcinoma, about 15 had melanoma, 9 had renal cell carcinoma and 9 had head and neck cancer. The paper covers the monotherapy dose-escalation part of the phase I ivuxolimab trial, which included N of about 56 patients. Peripheral TCRbeta sequencing was intended to test whether TCR sequence diversity was altered and clonal T-cell expansion was caused by ivuxolimab. Prior anti-PD-1, anti-PD-L1 or anti-CTLA-4 therapy was permitted, and approximately 41% of dose-escalation patients had received checkpoint inhibitors. What the authors observed across the whole study: Low levels of normalized T-cell clonal expansion were also seen in some patients who did not respond. At doses from 0.1 to 3.0 mg/kg, clonal expansion was seen in both CD4+ and CD8+ blood T cells between baseline and week 6. After ivuxolimab, more expanded clones were found on average in CD8+ T cells than in CD4+ T cells. In the 0.1-3.0 mg/kg groups, partial responders were among the patients with the lowest normalized peripheral clonal expansion, particularly in CD8+ T cells. Antigen specificity was not determined for the clonally expanded peripheral T cells.

Trimming accounts for 8 bases at V and 5 bases at J, while the number of junction bases matched to no gene is 9. CDR1 is given as GTSNPN and CDR2 as SVGIG, both from the germline V gene (reference sequence). The CDR3 contains 13 residues, cysteine and phenylalanine counted. Only the CDR3 part of the read is kept: 39 bases, read in frame from the first base. Genomic DNA was isolated from the sorted cells so that the TCRbeta CDR3 region could be sequenced. TCRbeta CDR3 regions were sequenced using the immunoSEQ Assay. Held by TCRdb, this immuneACCESS table contains in-frame sequences only and omits some clones. Under half of the omission traces to an unresolved V gene where checked; the cause of the rest is unknown. This sample lists 60,000 or so clones; 90% were detected once. The leading ten clones occupy roughly 4.9% of the sample. On this clone: The specificity of this receptor is unknown. Base-call qualities are not available, and no considerably larger clone is one nucleotide away.

Patients with a history of autoimmune disease or receiving systemic immunosuppression were excluded from the trial. Peripheral blood for TCR sequencing was drawn from every dose cohort at baseline, at cycle 4 day 1 and at cycle 7 day 1. Samples came from an open-label, multicenter, first-in-human phase I dose-escalation trial of ivuxolimab. Adults with locally advanced or metastatic melanoma, renal cell, hepatocellular, or head and neck squamous cell carcinoma were enrolled in the trial. CD4+ and CD8+ T cells were sorted separately from peripheral blood before TCR sequencing. This clonotype was sampled from an adult with an advanced solid tumor such as melanoma, head and neck, liver or kidney cancer. Sequences were derived from CD4+ or CD8+ T cells sorted from blood, sampled in a trial of the OX40 agonist ivuxolimab. The chain is made from TRBV30 and TRBJ1-5; 7 central nucleotides agree with TRBD1. The CDR3 protein is CAGAIQGYQPQHF. In nucleotide form, the sequence is TGTGCCGGGGCTATACAGGGGTATCAGCCCCAGCATTTT.